This T cell receptor beta chain was sequenced in a study of CD8+ T cells in alopecia areata. In the study overall: Treated patients took oral tofacitinib at 5 to 10 mg twice daily.

Remarks on this clone: Antigen unknown.

Extraction and reverse transcription of RNA yielded cDNA as the sequencing template. Sequencing was performed with immunoSEQ multiplex PCR; in TCRdb, only in-frame clones are kept and a portion is missing. The sample has roughly 250,000 clones; around 64% are singletons. The sample's treatment: oral pan-JAK inhibitor, 5-10 mg twice daily. The CDR3 has 16 residues. Germline V lookup: CDR1 SEHNR, CDR2 FQNEAQ (reference sequence). The germline V and J ends were trimmed by 2 bases and 4 bases, with 12 bases remaining between them. Study-level points and caveats: Within the top 100, expanded CD8+ clones significantly decreased with tofacitinib, as did scalp clonality.

The clonotype originates from a human donor with alopecia areata. This chain links TRBV7-9 with TRBJ2-6; D may correspond to TRBD1 or TRBD2 (6 bases each). The sequences come from CD4+ T cells sorted from blood, collected at approximately week 51, from a patient treated with tofacitinib. The CDR3 DNA reads TGTGCCAGCAGCTTAATCCGGGGGCCAGGGGCCAACGTCCTGACTTTC. This sequence encodes CASSLIRGPGANVLTF.